This T cell receptor (beta chain) is from a study of shared clonotypes between healthy human individuals. Source study methods: Quality scores were absent from the junction-only immunoSEQ sequences, so filtering differed. Produced via immunoSEQ multiplex PCR; TCRdb's table is partial and in-frame only. That table is the source of V, J and clone size, and D and trimming were worked out from the DNA. Of hundreds of thousands of clones listed, 70% to 80% are singletons. This CDR3 is 14 amino acids long. CDR1 is LNHDA and CDR2 is SQIVND in the germline V gene (reference sequence). Deletions cut 9 bases from V and 4 bases from J, with 18 bases between. Only a few counts were recorded for this clone.

This chain connects TRBV19 to TRBJ2-5; a possible D gene is TRBD2 (6 bases). Sequencing was done on a sample of PBMCs. The clonotype comes from a woman in her forties in good health. Some clones in this sample may be carry-over from other donors' samples. This CDR3 is CASGWGVRGETQYF. The CDR3 DNA follows: TGTGCCAGCGGTTGGGGGGTCCGCGGAGAGACCCAGTACTTC.